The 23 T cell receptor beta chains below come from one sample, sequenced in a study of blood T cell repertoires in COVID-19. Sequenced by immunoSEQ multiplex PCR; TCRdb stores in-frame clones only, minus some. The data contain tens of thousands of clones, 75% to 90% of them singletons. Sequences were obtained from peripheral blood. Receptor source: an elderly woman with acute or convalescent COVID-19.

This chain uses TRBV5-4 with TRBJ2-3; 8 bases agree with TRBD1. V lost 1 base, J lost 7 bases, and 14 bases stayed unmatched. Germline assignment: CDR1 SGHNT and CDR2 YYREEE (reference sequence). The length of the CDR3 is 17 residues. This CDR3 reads CASSLKVGGQATNTQYF. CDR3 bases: TGTGCCAGCAGCTTGAAGGTCGGGGGACAGGCCACGAATACGCAGTATTTT.

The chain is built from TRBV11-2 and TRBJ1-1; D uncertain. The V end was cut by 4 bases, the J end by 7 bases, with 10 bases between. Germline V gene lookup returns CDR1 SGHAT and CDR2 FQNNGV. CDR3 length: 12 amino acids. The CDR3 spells CASSSPSLEAFF. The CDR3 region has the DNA TGTGCCAGCAGCTCCCCAAGCCTTGAAGCTTTCTTT.

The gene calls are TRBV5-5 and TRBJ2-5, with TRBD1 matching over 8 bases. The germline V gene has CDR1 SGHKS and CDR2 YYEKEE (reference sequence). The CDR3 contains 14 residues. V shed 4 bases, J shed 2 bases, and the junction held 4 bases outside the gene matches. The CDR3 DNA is TGTGCCAGCAGCAAGAGGACAGGGCAAGAGACCCAGTACTTC. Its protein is CASSKRTGQETQYF.

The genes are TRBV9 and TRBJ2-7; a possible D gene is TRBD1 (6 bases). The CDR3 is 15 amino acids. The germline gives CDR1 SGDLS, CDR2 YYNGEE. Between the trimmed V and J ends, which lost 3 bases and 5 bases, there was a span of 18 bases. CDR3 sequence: CASSATGNVDHEQYF. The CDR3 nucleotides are TGTGCCAGCAGCGCAACAGGGAACGTCGACCACGAGCAGTACTTC.

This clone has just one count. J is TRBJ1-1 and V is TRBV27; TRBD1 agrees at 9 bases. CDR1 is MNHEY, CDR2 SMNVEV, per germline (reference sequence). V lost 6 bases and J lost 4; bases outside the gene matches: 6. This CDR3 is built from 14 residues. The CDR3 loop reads CASRRTGVGTEAFF. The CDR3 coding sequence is TGTGCCAGCAGAAGGACAGGGGTCGGCACTGAAGCTTTCTTT.

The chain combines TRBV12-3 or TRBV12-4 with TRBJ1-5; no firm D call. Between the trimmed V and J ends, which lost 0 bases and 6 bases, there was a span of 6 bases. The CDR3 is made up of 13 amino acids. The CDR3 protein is CASSLAEGQPQHF. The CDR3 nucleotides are TGTGCCAGCAGTTTAGCTGAGGGTCAGCCCCAGCATTTT.

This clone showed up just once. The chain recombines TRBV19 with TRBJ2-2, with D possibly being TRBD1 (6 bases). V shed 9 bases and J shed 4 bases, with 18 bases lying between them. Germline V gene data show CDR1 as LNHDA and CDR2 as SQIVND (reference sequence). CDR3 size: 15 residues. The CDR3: CASTQGPFSTGELFF. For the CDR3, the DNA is TGTGCCAGCACACAGGGTCCATTCAGCACCGGGGAGCTGTTTTTT.

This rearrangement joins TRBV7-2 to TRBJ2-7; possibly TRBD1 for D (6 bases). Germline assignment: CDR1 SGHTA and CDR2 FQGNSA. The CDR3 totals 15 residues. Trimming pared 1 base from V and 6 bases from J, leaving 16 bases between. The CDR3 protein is CASSLGGRPPLEQYF. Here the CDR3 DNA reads TGTGCCAGCAGCTTAGGGGGGCGGCCCCCCCTCGAGCAGTACTTC.

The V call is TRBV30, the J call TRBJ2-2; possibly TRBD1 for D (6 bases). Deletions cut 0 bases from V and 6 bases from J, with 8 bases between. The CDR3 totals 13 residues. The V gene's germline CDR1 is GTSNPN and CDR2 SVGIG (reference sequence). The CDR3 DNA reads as TGTGCCTGGAGTGTACAGGGAGCCGGGGAGCTGTTTTTT. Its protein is CAWSVQGAGELFF. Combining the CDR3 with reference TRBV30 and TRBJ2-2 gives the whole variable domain SQTIHQWPATLVQPVGSPLSLECTVEGTSNPNLYWYRQAAGRGLQLLFYSVGIGQISSEVPQNLSASRPQDRQFILSSKKLLLSDSGFYLCAWSVQGAGELFFGEGSRLTVL.

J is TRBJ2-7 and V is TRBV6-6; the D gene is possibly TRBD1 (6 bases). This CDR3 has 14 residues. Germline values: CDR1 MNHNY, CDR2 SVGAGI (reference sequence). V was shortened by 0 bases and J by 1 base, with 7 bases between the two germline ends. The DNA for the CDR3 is TGTGCCAGCAGTTACTCCCAGGGGTCCTACGAGCAGTACTTC. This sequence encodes CASSYSQGSYEQYF.

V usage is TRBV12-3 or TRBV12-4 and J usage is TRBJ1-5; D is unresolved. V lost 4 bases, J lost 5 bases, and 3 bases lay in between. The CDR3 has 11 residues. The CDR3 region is CASSSDQPQHF. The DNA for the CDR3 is TGTGCCAGCAGTTCAGATCAGCCCCAGCATTTT.

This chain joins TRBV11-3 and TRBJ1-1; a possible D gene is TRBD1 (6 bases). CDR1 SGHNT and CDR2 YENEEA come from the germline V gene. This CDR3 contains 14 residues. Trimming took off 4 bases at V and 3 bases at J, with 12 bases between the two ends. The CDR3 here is CASSWKTGYTEAFF. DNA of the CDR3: TGTGCCAGCAGCTGGAAAACAGGGTACACTGAAGCTTTCTTT. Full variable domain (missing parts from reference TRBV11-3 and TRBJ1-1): EAGVVQSPRYKIIEKKQPVAFWCNPISGHNTLYWYLQNLGQGPELLIRYENEEAVDDSQLPKDRFSAERLKGVDSTLKIQPAELGDSAVYLCASSWKTGYTEAFFGQGTRLTVV.

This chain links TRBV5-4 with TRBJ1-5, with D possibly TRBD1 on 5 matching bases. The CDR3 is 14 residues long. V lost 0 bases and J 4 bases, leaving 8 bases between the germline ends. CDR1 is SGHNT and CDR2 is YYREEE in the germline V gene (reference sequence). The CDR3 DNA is TGTGCCAGCAGCTTGGATGGGGGGAATCAGCCCCAGCATTTT. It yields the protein CASSLDGGNQPQHF.

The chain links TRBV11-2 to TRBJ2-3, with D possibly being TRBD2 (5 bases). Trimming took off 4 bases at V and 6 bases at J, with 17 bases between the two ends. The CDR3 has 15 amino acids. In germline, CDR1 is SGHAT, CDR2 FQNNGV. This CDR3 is CASSSQPLSGDTQYF. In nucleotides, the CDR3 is TGTGCCAGCAGCTCCCAGCCTCTATCGGGGGATACGCAGTATTTT.

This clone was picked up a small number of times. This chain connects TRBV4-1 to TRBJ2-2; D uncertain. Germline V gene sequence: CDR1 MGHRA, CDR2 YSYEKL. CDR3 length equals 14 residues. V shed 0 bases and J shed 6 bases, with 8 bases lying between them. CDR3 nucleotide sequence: TGCGCCAGCAGCCAAGATAGAGTTTCCGGGGAGCTGTTTTTT. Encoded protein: CASSQDRVSGELFF.

CDR3 residues: CAWSLQGTHEQYF. CDR3 in DNA: TGTGCCTGGAGCCTACAGGGAACTCACGAGCAGTACTTC. The chain recombines TRBV30 with TRBJ2-7; the D gene is possibly TRBD1 (6 bases). Germline CDR1 is GTSNPN and CDR2 is SVGIG (reference sequence). The CDR3 totals 13 residues. The V end was cut by 3 bases, the J end by 5 bases, with 14 bases between.

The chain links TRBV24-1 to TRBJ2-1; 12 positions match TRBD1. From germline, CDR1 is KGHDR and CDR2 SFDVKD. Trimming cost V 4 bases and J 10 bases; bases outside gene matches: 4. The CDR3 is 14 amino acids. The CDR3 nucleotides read TGTGCCACCAGTGAGCCCGGGACAGGGGGCGAGCAGTTCTTC. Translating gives CATSEPGTGGEQFF.

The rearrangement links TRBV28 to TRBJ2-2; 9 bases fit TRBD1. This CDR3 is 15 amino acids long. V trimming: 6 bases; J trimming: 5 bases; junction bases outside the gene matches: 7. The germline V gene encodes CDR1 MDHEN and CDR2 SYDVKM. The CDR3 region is CASSEWDRATGELFF. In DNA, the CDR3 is TGTGCCAGCAGCGAGTGGGACAGGGCTACCGGGGAGCTGTTTTTT.

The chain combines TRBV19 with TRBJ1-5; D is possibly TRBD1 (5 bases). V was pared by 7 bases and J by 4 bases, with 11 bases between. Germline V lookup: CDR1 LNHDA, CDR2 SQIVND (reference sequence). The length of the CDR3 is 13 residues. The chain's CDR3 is CASNSDRNQPQHF. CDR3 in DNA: TGTGCCAGTAACTCTGACAGAAATCAGCCCCAGCATTTT.

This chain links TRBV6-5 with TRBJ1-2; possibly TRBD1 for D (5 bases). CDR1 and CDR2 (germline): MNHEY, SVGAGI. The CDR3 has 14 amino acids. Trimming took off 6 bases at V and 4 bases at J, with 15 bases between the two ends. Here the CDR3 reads CASSLSGILYGYTF. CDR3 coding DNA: TGTGCCAGCAGCCTCTCAGGGATCCTCTATGGCTACACCTTC.

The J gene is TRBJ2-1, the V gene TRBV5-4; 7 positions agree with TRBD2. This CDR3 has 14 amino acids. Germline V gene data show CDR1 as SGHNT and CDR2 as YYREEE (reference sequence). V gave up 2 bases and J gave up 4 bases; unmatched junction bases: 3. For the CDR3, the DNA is TGTGCCAGCAGCTTAGGCGGGAGTTACAATGAGCAGTTCTTC. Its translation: CASSLGGSYNEQFF.

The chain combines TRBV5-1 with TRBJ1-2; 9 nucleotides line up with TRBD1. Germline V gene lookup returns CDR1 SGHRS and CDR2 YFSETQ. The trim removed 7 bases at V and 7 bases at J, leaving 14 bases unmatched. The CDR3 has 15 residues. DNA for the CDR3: TGCGCCAGCCGCGAGAAAACGGGACAGGGACTTGGCTACACCTTC. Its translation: CASREKTGQGLGYTF.

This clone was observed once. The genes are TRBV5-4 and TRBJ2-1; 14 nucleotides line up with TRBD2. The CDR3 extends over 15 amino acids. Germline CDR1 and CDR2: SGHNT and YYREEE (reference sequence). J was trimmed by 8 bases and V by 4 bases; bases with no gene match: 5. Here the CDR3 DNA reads TGTGCCAGCAGCCCAGGGACTAGCGGGAGCTATGAGCAGTTCTTC. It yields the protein CASSPGTSGSYEQFF.